The 10 T cell receptor beta chains reported below all come from one sample, sequenced in a study of blood T cell repertoires in COVID-19. This table comes from immunoSEQ multiplex PCR, and its TCRdb copy is limited to in-frame clones, with some not included. The top ten hold approximately 5% of the sample, which has roughly 330,000 clones, approximately 87% seen once. Source material: PBMCs or T cells enriched from blood (not recorded which). The receptors were gathered from a woman younger than 45 who had recovered from COVID-19.

The chain has TRBV6-6 and TRBJ1-5; D possibly corresponds to TRBD1 (5 bases). Germline values: CDR1 MNHNY, CDR2 SVGAGI (reference sequence). The CDR3 consists of 14 residues. The V gene lost 6 bases and the J gene lost 1 base, with 10 bases spanning the gap. CDR3 in amino acids: CASRGRGSNQPQHF. In nucleotides, the CDR3 is TGTGCCAGCAGAGGGAGGGGAAGCAATCAGCCCCAGCATTTT.

CDR3 amino acids: CASSQEGTGAGANVLTF. CDR3 in DNA: TGTGCCAGCAGCCAAGAAGGGACAGGGGCTGGGGCCAACGTCCTGACTTTC. The gene calls are TRBV4-2 and TRBJ2-6, with 10 nucleotides matching TRBD1. The CDR3 loop spans 17 amino acids. Germline CDR1 is LGHNA and CDR2 is YNFKEQ. Trimming removed 0 bases from V and 2 bases from J; junction bases left unmatched: 1.

This rearrangement joins TRBV28 to TRBJ1-1; D gene ambiguous. V lost 3 bases to trimming and J lost 1 base, with 6 bases between them. In germline, CDR1 is MDHEN, CDR2 SYDVKM. The CDR3 is made up of 13 amino acids. The CDR3 reads CASSFTENTEAFF. CDR3 coding DNA: TGTGCCAGCAGTTTTACAGAGAACACTGAAGCTTTCTTT.

This chain links TRBV7-2 with TRBJ2-7, with 11 bases matching TRBD1. Germline V gene sequence: CDR1 SGHTA, CDR2 FQGNSA. V shed 5 bases, J shed 6 bases, and the junction held 12 bases outside the gene matches. This CDR3 comprises 16 residues. The CDR3 reads CASSALVGTGGSEQYF. In DNA form, the CDR3 reads TGTGCCAGCAGCGCCTTGGTAGGGACAGGGGGAAGCGAGCAGTACTTC.

This CDR3 is CASSLGGGESPLHF. The CDR3 region has the DNA TGTGCCAGCAGCTTAGGAGGGGGCGAATCACCCCTCCACTTT. The chain carries TRBV7-9 and TRBJ1-6, with 7 bases aligning to TRBD1. The CDR3 has 14 residues. Germline CDR1 SEHNR, CDR2 FQNEAQ (reference sequence). V was clipped by 1 base and J by 10 bases; unmatched bases: 4. Supplemented by reference TRBV7-9 and TRBJ1-6, the full variable domain reads DTGVSQNPRHKITKRGQNVTFRCDPISEHNRLYWYRQTLGQGPEFLTYFQNEAQLEKSRLLSDRFSAERPKGSFSTLEIQRTEQGDSAMYLCASSLGGGESPLHFGNGTRLTVT.

V gene TRBV9 combines with J gene TRBJ1-1; 9 bases are a match to TRBD1. Trimming took 0 bases from V and 5 from J; bases not matched to a gene: 8. This CDR3 contains 16 residues. The germline V gene has CDR1 SGDLS and CDR2 YYNGEE. CDR3 sequence reads: CASSVEIGTGLTEAFF. CDR3 sequence (DNA): TGTGCCAGCAGCGTAGAGATCGGGACAGGGCTTACTGAAGCTTTCTTT.

This chain connects TRBV19 to TRBJ1-1; no reliable D call. Germline V CDR1 and CDR2: LNHDA, SQIVND (reference sequence). This CDR3 is 17 amino acids long. V was shortened by 1 base and J by 0 bases, with 15 bases between the two germline ends. The CDR3 DNA sequence: TGTGCCAGTAGTATAGCAGAGGTTGGCAGTATGAACACTGAAGCTTTCTTT. This encodes CASSIAEVGSMNTEAFF.

A word on this clone: Other nucleotide sequences from this sample produce the same CDR3. This chain joins TRBV19 and TRBJ2-2; D gene unclear. V lost 3 bases and J 0 bases, leaving 8 bases between the germline ends. Germline V gives CDR1 LNHDA, CDR2 SQIVND (reference sequence). This CDR3 is 15 amino acids long. The CDR3 DNA reads TGTGCCAGTAGTATCCTAGGCGCGAACACCGGGGAGCTGTTTTTT. The encoded protein is CASSILGANTGELFF.

V gene TRBV5-6 combines with J gene TRBJ1-6; D is unclear. Germline loops: CDR1 SGHDT, CDR2 YYEEEE. Trimming removed 4 bases at V and 3 bases at J, with 14 bases between. This CDR3 has 16 residues. The CDR3 reads CASSEGISYYNSPLHF. CDR3 nucleotide sequence: TGTGCCAGCAGCGAGGGTATCAGCTACTATAATTCACCCCTCCACTTT.

This chain links TRBV4-1 with TRBJ1-5, with 9 positions matching TRBD1. In germline, CDR1 is MGHRA, CDR2 YSYEKL. Trimming removed 0 bases from V and 5 bases from J; junction bases left unmatched: 5. This CDR3 is built from 16 residues. The CDR3 DNA reads TGCGCCAGCAGCCAAGATGGGGGGACAGGGTATCAGCCCCAGCATTTT. This encodes CASSQDGGTGYQPQHF.